This TCR beta chain is drawn from a study of blood T cell repertoires in COVID-19. Study at large: Samples representing acute and convalescent COVID-19 were sourced from the United States, Italy and Spain.

Libraries were prepared by immunoSEQ multiplex PCR; TCRdb keeps only in-frame clonotypes and omits some of them. The table lists tens of thousands of clones, roughly 83% of them singletons. Trimming shortened V by 0 bases and J by 0 bases, and 9 bases separated the two germline ends. Germline V gives CDR1 MNHEY, CDR2 SVGEGT. The CDR3 totals 16 residues. V usage is TRBV6-2 or TRBV6-3 and J usage is TRBJ1-3, with a tentative D call TRBD1 (6 bases). This TCR was recovered from a woman in her fifties or sixties with acute or convalescent COVID-19. The sample was peripheral blood. This CDR3 is CASSYSTTGSGNTIYF. As DNA, the CDR3 is TGTGCCAGCAGTTACTCGACGACAGGCTCTGGAAACACCATATATTTT.